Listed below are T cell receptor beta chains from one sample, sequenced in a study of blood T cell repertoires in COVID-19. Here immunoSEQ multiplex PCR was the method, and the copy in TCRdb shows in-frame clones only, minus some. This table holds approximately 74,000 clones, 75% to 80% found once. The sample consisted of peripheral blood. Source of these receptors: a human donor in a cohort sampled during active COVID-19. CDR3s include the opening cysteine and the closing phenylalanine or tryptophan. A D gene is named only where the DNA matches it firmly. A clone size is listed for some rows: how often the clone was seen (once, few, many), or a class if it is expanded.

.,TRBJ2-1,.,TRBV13,TGTGCCAGCACCCTTACAGACAATGAGCAGTTCTTC,CASTLTDNEQFF
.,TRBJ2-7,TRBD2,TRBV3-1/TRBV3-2,TGTGCCAGCAGGGGGACTAGCCTTCCCGAGCAGTACTTC,CASRGTSLPEQYF
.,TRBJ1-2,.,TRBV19,TGTGCCAGTACGGCCAATAGCGCTCCTAACTATGGCTACACCTTC,CASTANSAPNYGYTF
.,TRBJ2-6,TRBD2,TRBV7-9,TGTGCCAGCAGCCCAGCGGGGGGCAGCTCTGGGGCCAACGTCCTGACTTTC,CASSPAGGSSGANVLTF
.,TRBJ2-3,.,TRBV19,TGTGCCACTAAGACAGGATCTAGCACAGATACGCAGTATTTT,CATKTGSSTDTQYF
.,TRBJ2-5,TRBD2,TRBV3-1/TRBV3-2,TGTGCCAGCAGCCTCCGAGTAGCGGGCCCCTACCAAGAGACCCAGTACTTC,CASSLRVAGPYQETQYF
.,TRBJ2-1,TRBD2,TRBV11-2,TGTGCCAGCAGCTCGAAACTAGCGGGGATATATGAGCAGTTCTTC,CASSSKLAGIYEQFF
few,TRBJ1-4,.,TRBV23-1,TGCGCCAGCAGTCAGGCCCCCCAGGGTTCGGGAACTAATGAAAAACTGTTTTTT,CASSQAPQGSGTNEKLFF
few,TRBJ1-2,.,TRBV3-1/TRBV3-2,TGTGCCAGCAGCCGGGAGGGGGGGGCGTCCTATGGCTACACCTTC,CASSREGGASYGYTF
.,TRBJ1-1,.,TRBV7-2,TGTGCCAGCAGCCAGCGAGGGGGGGCGTACACTGAAGCTTTCTTT,CASSQRGGAYTEAFF
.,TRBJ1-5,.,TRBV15,TGTGCCACCAGCAGAGAGGCTTTCAATCAGCCCCAGCATTTT,CATSREAFNQPQHF
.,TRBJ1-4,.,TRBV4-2,TGTGCCAGCAGCCAAGTTACGACAGCCTTCGAAAAACTGTTTTTT,CASSQVTTAFEKLFF
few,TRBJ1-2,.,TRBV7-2,TGTGCCAGCAGCACCGGGTCCCTCAGCGGGGGCTACACCTTC,CASSTGSLSGGYTF
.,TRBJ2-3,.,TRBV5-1,TGCGCCAGCAGCTTGGGGGGCCAGGGCACAGATACGCAGTATTTT,CASSLGGQGTDTQYF
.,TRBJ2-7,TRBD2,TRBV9,TGTGCCAGCAGTGGGCTAGCGGGACCCCCCTACGAGCAGTACTTC,CASSGLAGPPYEQYF
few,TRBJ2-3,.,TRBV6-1,TGTGCCAGCAGTGAACGCAGGTCAGCAGATACGCAGTATTTT,CASSERRSADTQYF
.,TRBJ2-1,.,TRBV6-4,TGTGCCAGCAGTGACTCGGAGGGTCGGTTCAATGAGCAGTTCTTC,CASSDSEGRFNEQFF
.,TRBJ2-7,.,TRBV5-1,TGCGCCAGCAGCTTGGGGAGGGGAAACATGTACGAGCAGTACTTC,CASSLGRGNMYEQYF
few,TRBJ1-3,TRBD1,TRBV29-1,TGCAGCGTTCGGGACAGGGGTGGGAACACCATATATTTT,CSVRDRGGNTIYF
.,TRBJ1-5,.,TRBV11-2,TGTGCCAGCAGCTTAGAAGGGGGTCAGCCCCAGCATTTT,CASSLEGGQPQHF
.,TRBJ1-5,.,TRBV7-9,TGTGCCAGCAGCTTAGCTCTGAATCAGCCCCAGCATTTT,CASSLALNQPQHF
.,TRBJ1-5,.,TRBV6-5,TGTGCCAGCAGTCCCCACATGGAGCCCCAGCATTTT,CASSPHMEPQHF
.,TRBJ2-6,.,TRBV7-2,TGTGCCAGCAGCTTTTATGGGACTCCGGCGAGCTCTGGGGCCAACGTCCTGACTTTC,CASSFYGTPASSGANVLTF
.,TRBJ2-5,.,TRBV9,TGTGCCAGCAGCGCCCAGGCGGGGACCCAGTACTTC,CASSAQAGTQYF
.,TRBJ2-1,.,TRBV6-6,TGTGCCAGCAGTTATATCGGGGTGAGCTCCTACAATGAGCAGTTCTTC,CASSYIGVSSYNEQFF
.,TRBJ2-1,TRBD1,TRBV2,TGTGCCAGCAGTTGGGACAGACAAAAAGCCGAACCCGATGAGCAGTTCTTC,CASSWDRQKAEPDEQFF
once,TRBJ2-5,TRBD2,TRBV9,TGTGCCAGCAGCCCTCTCGGACTAGCGGGGGTCGGGGAGACCCAGTACTTC,CASSPLGLAGVGETQYF
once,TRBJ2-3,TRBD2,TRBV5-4,TGTGCCAGCAGCTTGGCCGGACTAGCGGGGAGGACAGATACGCAGTATTTT,CASSLAGLAGRTDTQYF
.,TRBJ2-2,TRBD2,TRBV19,TGTGCCAGTAGTAGGTGGAGCGGGGCGAACACCGGGGAGCTGTTTTTT,CASSRWSGANTGELFF
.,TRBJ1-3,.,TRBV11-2,TGTGCCAGCAGAGCGTTAAGCTCTGGAAACACCATATATTTT,CASRALSSGNTIYF
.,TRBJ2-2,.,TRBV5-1,TGCGCCAGCAGCTTGGCCAGCGGGGAGCTGTTTTTT,CASSLASGELFF
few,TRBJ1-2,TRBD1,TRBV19,TGTGCCAGTAGAACGACAGGGGGACATGGCTACACCTTC,CASRTTGGHGYTF
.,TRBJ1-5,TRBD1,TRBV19,TGTGCCAGTAGTATAGGACAGGGAAATCAGCCCCAGCATTTT,CASSIGQGNQPQHF
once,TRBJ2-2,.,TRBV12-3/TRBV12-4,TGTGCCAGCAGCCCCGGTATAACCGGGGAGCTGTTTTTT,CASSPGITGELFF
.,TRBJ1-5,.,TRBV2,TGTGCCAGCAGTGAAGGGACGGCGGGGCAGCCCCAGCATTTT,CASSEGTAGQPQHF
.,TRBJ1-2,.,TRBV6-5,TGTGCCAGCAGTTCCCTGGGGCCGGGGGGTGGCTACACCTTC,CASSSLGPGGGYTF
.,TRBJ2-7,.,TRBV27,TGTGCCAGCAGTCCGAGCCGGGGTCCCTACGAGCAGTACTTC,CASSPSRGPYEQYF
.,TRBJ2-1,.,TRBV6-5,TGTGCCAGCAGTTACTATCGGGGGTATGAGCAGTTCTTC,CASSYYRGYEQFF
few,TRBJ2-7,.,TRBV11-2,TGTGCCAGCAGCTTAGATGTAGCTGAGCAGTACTTC,CASSLDVAEQYF
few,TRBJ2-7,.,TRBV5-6,TGTGCCAGCAGCTTGTTTAAGAGCCGGGTCTACGAGCAGTACTTC,CASSLFKSRVYEQYF
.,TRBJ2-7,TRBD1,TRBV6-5,TGTGCCATTCCCGGAGACAGGGGCTACGAGCAGTACTTC,CAIPGDRGYEQYF
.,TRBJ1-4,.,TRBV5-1,TGCGCCAGCAGCCTGGACACAACTAATGAAAAACTGTTTTTT,CASSLDTTNEKLFF
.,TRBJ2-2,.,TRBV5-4,TGTGCCAGCAGCTATATATCGGGGGTCACCGGGGAGCTGTTTTTT,CASSYISGVTGELFF
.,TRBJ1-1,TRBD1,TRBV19,TGTGCCAGTAGTACCAGGGACAGGGGCCCCTCGATGAACACTGAAGCTTTCTTT,CASSTRDRGPSMNTEAFF
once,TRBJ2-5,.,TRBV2,TGTGCCAGCAGTGATGGCCAGGCGCAAGAGACCCAGTACTTC,CASSDGQAQETQYF
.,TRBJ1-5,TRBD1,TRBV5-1,TGCGCCAGCAGCCCTGGGACAGTTGGGGGCAATCAGCCCCAGCATTTT,CASSPGTVGGNQPQHF
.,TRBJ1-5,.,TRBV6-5,TGTGCCAGCAGTTACCGGACAGAACGGGATCAGCCCCAGCATTTT,CASSYRTERDQPQHF
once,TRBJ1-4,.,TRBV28,TGTGCCAGCAGTCCCGGGACAAATAATGAAAAACTGTTTTTT,CASSPGTNNEKLFF
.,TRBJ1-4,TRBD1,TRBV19,TGTGCCAGTAGTCACCAACAGGGGACGAATGAAAAACTGTTTTTT,CASSHQQGTNEKLFF
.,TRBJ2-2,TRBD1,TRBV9,TGTGCCAGCAGCCCCCAGGGGGCGGGGACCGGGGAGCTGTTTTTT,CASSPQGAGTGELFF
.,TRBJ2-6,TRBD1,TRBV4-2,TGTGCCAGCAGCCAAGTCCGGACAGGGTCATTCCCCTCTGGGGCCAACGTCCTGACTTTC,CASSQVRTGSFPSGANVLTF
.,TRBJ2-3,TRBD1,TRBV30,TGTGCCTGGAGTGCTGGGACAGTCGGAGATACGCAGTATTTT,CAWSAGTVGDTQYF
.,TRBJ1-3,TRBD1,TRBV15,TGTGCCACCAGCAGAAAAACCAGGGGGTCGACTGGAAACACCATATATTTT,CATSRKTRGSTGNTIYF